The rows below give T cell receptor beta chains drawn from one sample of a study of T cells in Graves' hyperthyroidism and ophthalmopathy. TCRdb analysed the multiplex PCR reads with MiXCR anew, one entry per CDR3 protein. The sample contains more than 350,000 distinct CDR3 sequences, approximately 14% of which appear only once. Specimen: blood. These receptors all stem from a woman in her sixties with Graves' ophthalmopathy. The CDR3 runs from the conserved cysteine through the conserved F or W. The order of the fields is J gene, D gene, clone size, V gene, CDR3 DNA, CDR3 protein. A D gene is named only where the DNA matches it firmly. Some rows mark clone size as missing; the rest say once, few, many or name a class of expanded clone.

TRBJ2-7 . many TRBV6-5 TGTGCCAGCAGTTACACCCCGGAATACGAGCAGTACTTC CASSYTPEYEQYF
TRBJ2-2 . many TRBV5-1 TGCGCCAGCAGCTTGGTTCTCGGGACCGGGGAGCTGTTTTTT CASSLVLGTGELFF
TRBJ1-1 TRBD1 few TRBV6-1 TGTGCCAGCAGTACCCACAGGGGGCGAGACACTGAAGCTTTCTTT CASSTHRGRDTEAFF
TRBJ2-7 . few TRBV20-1 TGCAGTGCTAGTCAGGGACTCTCCTACGAGCAGTACTTC CSASQGLSYEQYF
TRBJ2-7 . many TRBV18 TGTGCCAGCTCACCGGGGCCTCCCCCCCGCGAGCAGTACTTC CASSPGPPPREQYF
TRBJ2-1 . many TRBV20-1 TGCAGTGCGATCAGCGGGCAAAGAGCCTACAATGAGCAGTTCTTC CSAISGQRAYNEQFF
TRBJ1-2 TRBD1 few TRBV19 TGTGCCAGTAGTATACCGCCGGGACAGGGGGCAGGAGGCTACACCTTC CASSIPPGQGAGGYTF
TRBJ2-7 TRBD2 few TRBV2 TGTGCCAGCAGGGATGACAGCGGGAGGGGGATCTACGAGCAGTACTTC CASRDDSGRGIYEQYF
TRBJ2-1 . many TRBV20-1 TGCAGTGCTAGAGGGGGGGTCTCCTACAATGAGCAGTTCTTC CSARGGVSYNEQFF
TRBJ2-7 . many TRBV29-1 TGCAGCGTTGAAGTTGCGAGGGGGGGCTACGAGCAGTACTTC CSVEVARGGYEQYF
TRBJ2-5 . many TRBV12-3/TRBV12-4 TGTGCCAGCAGTCTGAAAGAGACCCAGTACTTC CASSLKETQYF
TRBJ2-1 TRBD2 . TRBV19 TGTGCCAGTAGTCCCTATAGCGGGTTTGAGCAGTTCTTC CASSPYSGFEQFF
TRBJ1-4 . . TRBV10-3 TGTGCCATCAGTGATTTGGCAGGAGGGGAAAAACTGTTTTTT CAISDLAGGEKLFF
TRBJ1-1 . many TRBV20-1 TGCAGTGCTAGGCCCAGGGACACTGAAGCTTTCTTT CSARPRDTEAFF
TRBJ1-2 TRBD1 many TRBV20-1 TGCAGTGCTAGGGGACAGTTTCGCTATGGCTACACCTTC CSARGQFRYGYTF
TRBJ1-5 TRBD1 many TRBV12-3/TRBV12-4 TGTGCCAGCAGTTTAGGGGACAGCCTTTCCGGGCCCCAGCATTTT CASSLGDSLSGPQHF
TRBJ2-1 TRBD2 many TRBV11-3 TGTGCCAGCAGCTTACGCGGGAGCTCCTACAATGAGCAGTTCTTC CASSLRGSSYNEQFF
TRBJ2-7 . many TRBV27 TGTGCCAGCAGTTTGCTTCCAGGGGTTCTCGAGCAGTACTTC CASSLLPGVLEQYF
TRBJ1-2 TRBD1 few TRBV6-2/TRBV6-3 TGTGCCAGCAGTACTCTCAGGACAGGGAGTGGCTACACCTTC CASSTLRTGSGYTF
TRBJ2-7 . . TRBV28 TGTGCCAGCAGTTTACCCCACTTGAAGCAGTACTTC CASSLPHLKQYF
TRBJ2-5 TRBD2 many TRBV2 TGTGCCAGCAGTGAAGAAGCGGGACTAGTACAAGAGACCCAGTACTTC CASSEEAGLVQETQYF
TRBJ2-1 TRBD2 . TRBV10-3 TGTGCCATCAGTGAAAATACGGGAGGGAATTACAATGAGCAGTTCTTC CAISENTGGNYNEQFF
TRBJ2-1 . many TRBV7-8 TGTGCCAGCAGCTTAGGAGCCCCTCAGAGTGAGCAGTTCTTC CASSLGAPQSEQFF
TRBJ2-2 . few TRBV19 TGTGCCAGTAGGAAGGGTGGCAACACGAACACCGGGGAGCTGTTTTTT CASRKGGNTNTGELFF
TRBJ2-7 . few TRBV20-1 TGCAGTGCTAGAGATCTGGCCGACTCCTACGAGCAGTACTTC CSARDLADSYEQYF
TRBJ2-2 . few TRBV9 TGTGCCAGCAGCGTAGAGGAGGTGAACACCGGGGAGCTGTTTTTT CASSVEEVNTGELFF
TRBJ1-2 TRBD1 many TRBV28 TGTGCCAGCAGGCAACAGGGGGGCTATGGCTACACCTTC CASRQQGGYGYTF
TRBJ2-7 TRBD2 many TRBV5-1 TGCGCCAGCAGCTCTAGATCCGGGGGGGTCGGCGAGCAGTACTTC CASSSRSGGVGEQYF
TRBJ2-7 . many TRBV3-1 TGTGCCAGCAGCCAAAGCGCTAGAAGGTCCTACGAGCAGTACTTC CASSQSARRSYEQYF
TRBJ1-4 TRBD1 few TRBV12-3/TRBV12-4 TGTGCCAGCAGAAAACCGGGACAGGGTGAAAAACTGTTTTTT CASRKPGQGEKLFF
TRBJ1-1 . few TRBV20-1 TGCAGTGCTGATTCTGGACAGTACATGAACACTGAAGCTTTCTTT CSADSGQYMNTEAFF
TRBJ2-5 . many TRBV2 TGTGCCAGCAGTGAAATTAGTGGACACCAAGTGTGGCAGTACTTC CASSEISGHQVWQYF
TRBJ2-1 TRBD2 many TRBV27 TGTGCCAGCAGTTTTGTCGGGAGGACCTCTTACAATGAGCAGTTCTTC CASSFVGRTSYNEQFF
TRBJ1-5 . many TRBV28 TGTGCCAGCAGTGGGGGTTACAATCAGCCCCAGCATTTT CASSGGYNQPQHF
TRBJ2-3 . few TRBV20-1 TGCAGTGCTGCGAACAGGGTGGGGACAGATACGCAGTATTTT CSAANRVGTDTQYF
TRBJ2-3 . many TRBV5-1 TGCGCCAGCAGTAGAGGGCCGGCAGATACGCAGTATTTT CASSRGPADTQYF